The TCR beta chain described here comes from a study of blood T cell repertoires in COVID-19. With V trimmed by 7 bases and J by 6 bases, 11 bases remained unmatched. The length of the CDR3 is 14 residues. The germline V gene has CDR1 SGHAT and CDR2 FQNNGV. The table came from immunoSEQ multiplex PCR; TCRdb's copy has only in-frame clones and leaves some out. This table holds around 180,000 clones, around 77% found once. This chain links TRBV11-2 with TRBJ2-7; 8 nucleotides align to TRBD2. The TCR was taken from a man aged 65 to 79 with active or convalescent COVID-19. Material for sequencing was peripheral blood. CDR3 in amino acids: CASTRGGSEREQYF. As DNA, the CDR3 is TGTGCCAGCACCCGGGGGGGGAGTGAACGCGAGCAGTACTTC.